What follows are 28 T cell receptor beta chains derived from one specimen sequenced in a study of blood T cell repertoires in COVID-19 (dated by TCRdb to about 2020). Preparation of the library involved the immunoSEQ multiplex PCR assay. TCRdb re-hosts the immuneACCESS table, in-frame sequences only. Its copies lack some clones; in the studies checked, an unresolved V gene accounts for under half of them, and the cause for the rest is not known. The sample table records 250,000 to 400,000 clones; about 90% of these occur just once. Of the sample, approximately 2.9% falls within the top ten clones. The sample taken for sequencing was peripheral blood. These receptors were obtained from a woman aged 30 to 39 with COVID-19, enrolled during active disease.

The rearrangement uses TRBV10-2 and TRBJ2-2, with 9 positions matching TRBD2. This CDR3 spans 15 amino acids. Germline CDR1 WSHSY, CDR2 SAAADI. With 8 bases clipped from V and 1 base from J, the junction kept 5 bases outside the gene matches. The CDR3 loop is CASSRTSENTGELFF. For the CDR3, the DNA is TGCGCCAGCTCCCGGACTAGCGAGAACACCGGGGAGCTGTTTTTT.

In DNA, the CDR3 is TGTGCCAGCAGTGAAGAGCCGGTTGAAAAACTGTTTTTT. Translating gives CASSEEPVEKLFF. V and J are TRBV2 and TRBJ1-4; D gene ambiguous. V was clipped by 1 base and J by 7 bases, with 7 bases between them. The CDR3 covers 13 residues. CDR1 and CDR2 (germline): SNHLY, FYNNEI.

This chain joins TRBV3-1 (or the pseudogene TRBV3-2) and TRBJ2-3; the match to TRBD2 covers 9 bases. The ends lost 1 base at V and 4 bases at J; junction bases unmatched: 3. The length of the CDR3 is 15 residues. CDR1 LGHDT and CDR2 YNNKEL come from the germline V gene (reference sequence). CDR3 nucleotides: TGTGCCAGCAGCCAAGGGGCGGGAGGGGCAGATACGCAGTATTTT. Encoded protein: CASSQGAGGADTQYF.

Only one count was recorded for this clone. The chain combines TRBV6-5 with TRBJ2-2, with D unclear. CDR1 is MNHEY, CDR2 SVGAGI, per germline. CDR3 length: 14 amino acids. With 10 bases removed from V and 4 bases from J, the gap between germline ends came to 16 bases. Here the CDR3 reads CATSPRRSTGELFF. The DNA of the CDR3 is TGTGCCACCTCCCCCCGGAGATCCACCGGGGAGCTGTTTTTT.

V gene TRBV27 combines with J gene TRBJ2-1, with D possibly TRBD2 on 5 matching bases. Germline V lookup: CDR1 MNHEY, CDR2 SMNVEV (reference sequence). The CDR3 totals 13 residues. V gave up 5 bases and J gave up 6 bases, with 11 bases separating them. The CDR3 nucleotides read TGTGCCAGCAGTCTCCGGGGTAGCAATGAGCAGTTCTTC. It codes for CASSLRGSNEQFF.

This clone was detected only once. The genes are TRBV5-1 and TRBJ1-1; 9 bases agree with TRBD1. With V trimmed by 3 bases and J by 5 bases, 5 bases remained unmatched. This CDR3 is built from 14 residues. Germline CDR1 reads SGHRS; CDR2 reads YFSETQ. CDR3 nucleotides: TGCGCCAGCAGCTCACAGGGGGCCCTAACTGAAGCTTTCTTT. Translated, it gives CASSSQGALTEAFF.

V is TRBV2 and J is TRBJ1-4; D uncertain. CDR3 length: 15 residues. Trimming removed 0 bases from V and 6 bases from J, with 11 bases in between. CDR1 and CDR2 from the germline V gene are SNHLY and FYNNEI. CDR3 in amino acids: CASSEAPSRDEKLFF. The CDR3 DNA is TGTGCCAGCAGTGAAGCGCCCAGTCGGGATGAAAAACTGTTTTTT.

This clone was counted once. This chain links TRBV27 with TRBJ1-6; D might be TRBD1 (6 bases). Germline V CDR1 and CDR2: MNHEY, SMNVEV (reference sequence). The germline V and J ends were trimmed by 4 bases and 7 bases, with 11 bases remaining between them. This CDR3 is built from 14 residues. The CDR3 DNA sequence: TGTGCCAGCAGTTCTACAGGGTACAATTCACCCCTCCACTTT. This sequence encodes CASSSTGYNSPLHF.

This clone has a single count. The chain joins TRBV19 to TRBJ1-5, with 9 bases matching TRBD1. V lost 7 bases, J lost 2 bases, and 6 bases stayed unmatched. The CDR3 contains 15 residues. The germline V gene has CDR1 LNHDA and CDR2 SQIVND (reference sequence). The CDR3 DNA follows: TGTGCCAGTAACCCGGACAGGGGAGGCAATCAGCCCCAGCATTTT. It translates to CASNPDRGGNQPQHF.

A single count supports this clone. CDR3 residues: CASSRQGSGELFF. For the CDR3, the DNA is TGTGCCAGCAGTCGACAGGGTTCAGGGGAGCTGTTTTTT. The gene calls are TRBV13 and TRBJ2-2, with TRBD1 identical over 7 bases. The CDR3 length is 13 residues. CDR1 is PRHDT, CDR2 FYEKMQ, per germline (reference sequence). V lost 6 bases and J lost 8; bases outside the gene matches: 6.

This chain links TRBV21-1 with TRBJ1-2; the D call TRBD1 from the table was never checked on the DNA. TRBV21-1 is classified as a pseudogene. This CDR3 is built from 16 residues. CDR3 nucleotides: TGTGCCAGCAGCAAAGCTCGGCAGGGGGCATGTTATGGCTACACCTTC. Translated: CASSKARQGACYGYTF.

The CDR3 DNA reads TGTGCCAGCAGCGTAGATCTAGCGGAGTACACCGGGGAGCTGTTTTTT. The encoded protein is CASSVDLAEYTGELFF. The gene calls are TRBV9 and TRBJ2-2; TRBD2 agrees at 7 bases. Per the germline V gene, CDR1 is SGDLS and CDR2 is YYNGEE. Trimming at V came to 0 bases and at J to 3 bases, leaving 5 bases not matched to a gene. This CDR3 is 16 amino acids long.

J is TRBJ1-5 and V is TRBV28, with 8 bases that match TRBD1. The CDR3 length is 14 residues. Trimming removed 3 bases from V and 5 bases from J; junction bases left unmatched: 3. CDR1 is MDHEN and CDR2 is SYDVKM in the germline V gene. DNA of the CDR3: TGTGCCAGCAGTTTCCAGGGGGCAGATCAGCCCCAGCATTTT. It codes for CASSFQGADQPQHF.

This chain connects TRBV14 to TRBJ1-1, with D uncertain. Germline V gives CDR1 SGHDN, CDR2 FVKESK. V lost 2 bases and J lost 0, with 4 bases in between. There are 13 residues in the CDR3. The CDR3 nucleotides read TGTGCCAGCAGCCAATCAGTGAACACTGAAGCTTTCTTT. It translates to CASSQSVNTEAFF.

This chain connects TRBV7-2 to TRBJ1-3; D not certain. The CDR3 contains 15 residues. V lost 1 base and J lost 2, with 9 bases in between. From germline, CDR1 is SGHTA and CDR2 FQGNSA. The CDR3 region is CASSLGTNPGNTIYF. CDR3 DNA: TGTGCCAGCAGCTTAGGGACTAACCCTGGAAACACCATATATTTT.

The rearrangement links TRBV28 to TRBJ1-1; no clear D gene. V gave up 7 bases and J gave up 1 base, with 10 bases separating them. CDR3 length equals 13 residues. CDR1 is MDHEN, CDR2 SYDVKM, per germline. The DNA for the CDR3 is TGTGCCAGCAAATCGGGATGGAACACTGAAGCTTTCTTT. It encodes CASKSGWNTEAFF.

The V and J genes are TRBV14 and TRBJ2-7; TRBD1 is a possible D gene (6 bases). This CDR3 is 14 amino acids long. V lost 1 base and J 4 bases, leaving 11 bases between the germline ends. Germline V lookup: CDR1 SGHDN, CDR2 FVKESK. The chain's CDR3 is CASSQGLQGYEQYF. CDR3 DNA: TGTGCCAGCAGCCAAGGGTTACAGGGTTACGAGCAGTACTTC.

The chain links TRBV5-1 to TRBJ1-2; D gene uncertain. From germline, CDR1 is SGHRS and CDR2 YFSETQ. Trimming shortened V by 4 bases and J by 9 bases, and 13 bases separated the two germline ends. This CDR3 is 12 amino acids long. The CDR3: CASSQEDRRYTF. The CDR3 DNA follows: TGCGCCAGCAGCCAGGAGGACCGCCGCTACACCTTC.

The chain employs TRBV5-6 and TRBJ2-7; perhaps TRBD2 as D (6 bases). CDR3 length: 13 amino acids. V lost 2 bases and J lost 4, with 10 bases in between. CDR1 and CDR2 from the germline V gene are SGHDT and YYEEEE. The CDR3 region has the DNA TGTGCCAGCAGCTTCAGAGGGAGGTACGAGCAGTACTTC. Protein sequence: CASSFRGRYEQYF.

This rearrangement joins TRBV5-1 to TRBJ2-5; possible D gene TRBD2, 6 bases. V lost 4 bases to trimming and J lost 3 bases, with 19 bases between them. Germline V lookup: CDR1 SGHRS, CDR2 YFSETQ. The CDR3 length is 16 residues. Written as DNA, the CDR3 is TGCGCCAGCAGCCTAGACGTACTAGCTGGGGAAGAGACCCAGTACTTC. Its protein is CASSLDVLAGEETQYF.

The V and J genes are TRBV18 and TRBJ1-1; TRBD1 is a possible D gene (6 bases). The CDR3 spans 14 residues. Trimming removed 6 bases at V and 1 base at J, with 12 bases between. Per germline, CDR1 KGHSH and CDR2 LQKENI. The CDR3 DNA is TGTGCCAGCTCCCCCCTGACAGGGAACACTGAAGCTTTCTTT. Its protein is CASSPLTGNTEAFF.

The chain employs TRBV29-1 and TRBJ1-2; 9 bases are shared with TRBD1. V lost 8 bases, J lost 6 bases, and 7 bases stayed unmatched. The CDR3 runs to 12 residues. Germline CDR1 SQVTM, CDR2 ANQGSEA. The CDR3 spells CSIPTGGDGYTF. CDR3 DNA: TGCAGCATACCGACAGGGGGAGATGGCTACACCTTC. The full variable domain, completed using reference TRBV29-1 and TRBJ1-2, is SAVISQKPSRDICQRGTSLTIQCQVDSQVTMMFWYRQQPGQSLTLIATANQGSEATYESGFVIDKFPISRPNLTFSTLTVSNMSPEDSSIYLCSIPTGGDGYTFGSGTRLTVV.

J is TRBJ1-2 and V is TRBV5-8; D is possibly TRBD1 (5 bases). The length of the CDR3 is 18 residues. CDR1 and CDR2 from the germline V gene are SGHTS and YDEGEE. V was trimmed by 3 bases and J by 0 bases, leaving 21 bases between them. CDR3 region: CASSSPEEGRQANYGYTF. The CDR3 coding sequence is TGTGCCAGCAGCTCGCCGGAGGAGGGGAGGCAGGCTAACTATGGCTACACCTTC. The full variable domain, with the rest looked up from reference TRBV5-8 and TRBJ1-2, is EAGVTQSPTHLIKTRGQQATLRCSPISGHTSVYWYQQALGLGLQFLLWYDEGEERNRGNFPPRFSGRQFPNYSSELNVNALELEDSALYLCASSSPEEGRQANYGYTFGSGTRLTVV.

V usage is TRBV14 and J usage is TRBJ1-6; D is possibly TRBD1 (5 bases). Per the germline V gene, CDR1 is SGHDN and CDR2 is FVKESK. CDR3 length: 15 residues. The V and J ends lost 10 bases and 0 bases respectively, with 13 bases between them. CDR3 in amino acids: CATSAGGSYNSPLHF. The DNA for the CDR3 is TGTGCCACCTCGGCGGGGGGCTCCTATAATTCACCCCTCCACTTT.

Here the CDR3 reads CASSTSDRGPAEAFF. CDR3 coding DNA: TGTGCCAGTAGTACCTCAGACAGGGGGCCCGCTGAAGCTTTCTTT. V usage is TRBV19 and J usage is TRBJ1-1; 10 bases match TRBD1. The CDR3 sequence is 15 residues long. V dropped 4 bases and J dropped 6; count of bases not matched to a gene: 8. The germline gives CDR1 LNHDA, CDR2 SQIVND (reference sequence).

This chain connects TRBV3-1 (or the pseudogene TRBV3-2) to TRBJ1-4, with a tentative D call TRBD1 (6 bases). The V and J ends lost 8 bases and 3 bases respectively, with 13 bases between them. The CDR3 totals 14 residues. The germline V gene has CDR1 LGHDT and CDR2 YNNKEL (reference sequence). DNA for the CDR3: TGTGCCAGCGGGCCGGGACAAGCTAATGAAAAACTGTTTTTT. It encodes CASGPGQANEKLFF.

This rearrangement joins TRBV3-1 (or the pseudogene TRBV3-2) to TRBJ1-2; D might be TRBD1 (5 bases). The CDR3 totals 15 residues. From germline, CDR1 is LGHDT and CDR2 YNNKEL (reference sequence). Trimming took off 0 bases at V and 6 bases at J, with 14 bases between the two ends. For the CDR3, the DNA is TGTGCCAGCAGCCAAGAAGTTGGGGCTCGCGATGGCTACACCTTC. Its protein is CASSQEVGARDGYTF.

The gene calls are TRBV18 and TRBJ1-1, with D hard to call. V was clipped by 6 bases and J by 6 bases, with 14 bases between them. The CDR3 extends over 13 amino acids. Germline V gives CDR1 KGHSH, CDR2 LQKENI. The CDR3 nucleotides read TGTGCCAGCTCTCCCGTTCGTGGCCCTGAAGCTTTCTTT. Its translation is CASSPVRGPEAFF.